This TCR beta chain comes out of a study of post-analysis software for immune sequencing data. Study conclusions and caveats: The study found significantly lower normalized Chao1 diversity in multiple sclerosis patients than in controls.

Concerning this clonotype itself: What it recognizes is unknown.

Incorporated into the TCR beta cDNA libraries were unique molecular identifiers, which served to reduce PCR and sequencing biases. Out of 1 to 10 million T cells, some 480,000 cDNA molecules were generated. TCRdb redid the calling of the PCR reads with MiXCR, one entry per CDR3 protein. The table records about 810,000 distinct CDR3 sequences, about 57% of them present only once. The clonotype originates from a girl aged 10 to 17 with multiple sclerosis. The sample was blood.

The CDR3 region is CASSVSVYEQYF. The CDR3 region has the DNA TGTGCCAGCAGCGTGAGTGTCTACGAGCAGTACTTC. V gene TRBV7-9 combines with J gene TRBJ2-5, with D unresolved. With the DNA end fitting TRBJ2-7 better, the J assignment may be wrong. CDR3 length: 12 residues. CDR1 is SEHNR, CDR2 FQNEAQ, per germline (reference sequence).